What follows are 5 T cell receptor beta chains derived from one specimen sequenced in a study of regulatory T cells in long-lasting Graves disease. Arm-PCR with iRepertoire HTBI primers amplified the CDR3 regions for these TCR beta libraries. TCRdb re-called the multiplex PCR reads with MiXCR, one entry per CDR3 protein. The sample yields 700,000 or so distinct CDR3 sequences, approximately 29% seen once. As to time point: persistent/refractory GD, antithyroid drugs over 5 years with positive TRAb. The TCR library was made from RNA that had been extracted from PBMCs in TRIzol. Sequencing used peripheral blood mononuclear cells (PBMCs), obtained when the disease was refractory, from a patient treated with antithyroid drugs. These receptors all come from a female donor with Graves disease.

The chain links TRBV7-3 to TRBJ1-1, with D perhaps matching TRBD1 (6 bases). Looked up from germline, CDR1 is SGHTA and CDR2 is FQGTGA. With 0 bases removed from V and 10 bases from J, the gap between germline ends came to 9 bases. This CDR3 contains 12 residues. The CDR3 reads CASSLTGGRAFF. In nucleotides, the CDR3 is TGTGCCAGCAGCTTAACAGGGGGTCGAGCTTTCTTT.

This clonotype appeared many times. The rearrangement joins TRBV11-1 to TRBJ2-7, with 8 bases lining up with TRBD1. The CDR3 is 14 residues long. The V gene end was trimmed by 4 bases and the J gene end by 0 bases; junction bases not matched to a gene: 2. Germline V lookup: CDR1 SGHAT, CDR2 FQDESV (reference sequence). CDR3 DNA: TGTGCCAGCAGCTGGGACAGGAGCTCCTACGAGCAGTACTTC. It specifies CASSWDRSSYEQYF.

This clonotype was counted once. The J gene is TRBJ2-5, the V gene TRBV29-1, with no clear D. Germline lookup yields CDR1 SQVTM and CDR2 ANQGSEA. Trimming removed 4 bases from V and 5 bases from J, with 8 bases in between. The CDR3 extends over 11 amino acids. CDR3: CSVANGETQYF. CDR3 nucleotides: TGCAGCGTTGCCAATGGCGAGACCCAGTACTTC.

The V gene is TRBV20-1, the J gene TRBJ2-4, with 9 bases lining up with TRBD1. J was trimmed by 0 bases and V by 5 bases; bases with no gene match: 2. CDR1 and CDR2 (germline): DFQATT, SNEGSKA (reference sequence). The CDR3 spans 14 residues. The CDR3 sequence: CSADRGRAKNIQYF. As DNA, the CDR3 is TGCAGTGCTGACAGGGGGAGAGCCAAAAACATTCAGTACTTC.

This chain connects TRBV6-1 to TRBJ2-7; perhaps D is TRBD1 or TRBD2 (5 bases each). Trimming took off 5 bases at V and 5 bases at J, with 19 bases between the two ends. This CDR3 is built from 15 residues. Per germline, CDR1 MNHNS and CDR2 SASEGT. CDR3 sequence: CASSPPGAKTHEQYF. The DNA for the CDR3 is TGTGCCAGCAGTCCCCCCGGGGCAAAGACCCACGAGCAGTACTTC.